This T cell receptor beta chain is drawn from a study of T cell clones after liver transplantation. Overall study context: TCRbeta sequencing after a pre-transplant mixed lymphocyte reaction identified graft-donor-reactive clones, later tracked in post-transplant blood. Timepoints were pre-transplant, pre-withdrawal, and after withdrawal was completed or failed. Points from the study as a whole: Rather than being deleted, graft donor-reactive T cells may have moved into the graft.

The CDR3 is made up of 15 amino acids. V shed 0 bases and J shed 1 base, with 10 bases lying between them. Germline lookup yields CDR1 SGHRS and CDR2 YFSETQ. Produced via immunoSEQ multiplex PCR; TCRdb's table is partial and in-frame only. The table shows 68,000 or so clones, with 90% to 95% occurring only once. Concerning this clone: Its cognate antigen is unknown.

The receptor comes from a human patient who received a liver transplant. The graft donor may have contributed some T cells. This sequence joins TRBV5-1 and TRBJ1-1; D remains unclear. The material sequenced was CD4+ T cells from blood, taken around 27 months after liver transplant. The chain's CDR3 is CASSLEAVSNTEAFF. Here the CDR3 DNA reads TGCGCCAGCAGCTTGGAGGCTGTCTCGAACACTGAAGCTTTCTTT.